Listed below are T cell receptor beta chains from one sample, sequenced in a study of a mutant IDH1 vaccine in newly diagnosed glioma. These TCRs are of unknown antigen specificity. Sequencing used immunoSEQ multiplex PCR; TCRdb keeps in-frame clones, though not all of them. The sample consists of 35,000 to 45,000 clones, 80% to 90% of them appearing once. Sequencing was performed on PBMCs, taken from a glioma patient whose treatment included an IDH1 peptide vaccine. Source of these receptors: a middle-aged man with glioma. The CDR3 runs from the conserved cysteine through the conserved F or W. D genes are given only for firm matches. Clone sizes are given selectively: once, few, many, or a class where the clone is expanded.

abundance: -
d_gene: TRBD2
v_gene: TRBV7-4
j_gene: TRBJ2-7
CDR3aa: CASSPSRGLASFYEQYF
CDR3nt: TGTGCCAGCAGCCCATCCCGAGGACTAGCAAGCTTCTACGAGCAGTACTTC

abundance: once
d_gene: -
v_gene: TRBV5-5
j_gene: TRBJ1-1
CDR3aa: CASSTTLNTEAFF
CDR3nt: TGTGCCAGCAGCACGACACTCAACACTGAAGCTTTCTTT

abundance: -
d_gene: TRBD2
v_gene: TRBV10-3
j_gene: TRBJ2-7
CDR3aa: CATGLAGANEQYF
CDR3nt: TGTGCCACTGGACTAGCGGGAGCTAACGAGCAGTACTTC

abundance: few
d_gene: TRBD1
v_gene: TRBV28
j_gene: TRBJ1-1
CDR3aa: CASSLTGLAFF
CDR3nt: TGTGCCAGCAGTTTGACAGGGCTAGCTTTCTTT

abundance: -
d_gene: -
v_gene: TRBV27
j_gene: TRBJ1-5
CDR3aa: CASSLRARQGGQPQHF
CDR3nt: TGTGCCAGCAGTTTAAGGGCCCGGCAGGGTGGTCAGCCCCAGCATTTT

abundance: -
d_gene: TRBD2
v_gene: TRBV7-9
j_gene: TRBJ2-7
CDR3aa: CASSSGGGYEQYF
CDR3nt: TGTGCCAGCAGCAGTGGGGGGGGCTACGAGCAGTACTTC

abundance: -
d_gene: -
v_gene: TRBV29-1
j_gene: TRBJ1-1
CDR3aa: CSVNQPLEEHHLRENTEAFF
CDR3nt: TGCAGCGTTAATCAACCCCTAGAGGAACACCACCTAAGAGAGAACACTGAAGCTTTCTTT

abundance: -
d_gene: TRBD2
v_gene: TRBV19
j_gene: TRBJ2-7
CDR3aa: CASSIGLGGDYEQYF
CDR3nt: TGTGCCAGTAGTATAGGACTTGGGGGGGACTACGAGCAGTACTTC

abundance: once
d_gene: TRBD2
v_gene: TRBV7-2
j_gene: TRBJ2-7
CDR3aa: CASRHPSSGRPDEQYF
CDR3nt: TGTGCCAGCAGACACCCATCTAGCGGCCGCCCAGACGAGCAGTACTTC

abundance: -
d_gene: TRBD1
v_gene: TRBV5-1
j_gene: TRBJ2-1
CDR3aa: CASSLATGQGMNEQFF
CDR3nt: TGCGCCAGCAGCTTGGCCACAGGACAGGGGATGAATGAGCAGTTCTTC

abundance: -
d_gene: -
v_gene: TRBV7-9
j_gene: TRBJ1-2
CDR3aa: CASSDRTALGYTF
CDR3nt: TGTGCCAGCAGCGATCGGACCGCCCTCGGCTACACCTTC

abundance: -
d_gene: TRBD1
v_gene: TRBV5-4
j_gene: TRBJ1-2
CDR3aa: CASSLRTGGDYGYTF
CDR3nt: TGTGCCAGCAGCTTGAGGACAGGGGGGGACTATGGCTACACCTTC

abundance: -
d_gene: -
v_gene: TRBV5-6
j_gene: TRBJ1-5
CDR3aa: CASSQDRNQPQHF
CDR3nt: TGTGCCAGCAGCCAGGACAGAAATCAGCCCCAGCATTTT

abundance: -
d_gene: TRBD1
v_gene: TRBV29-1
j_gene: TRBJ2-3
CDR3aa: CSGPGTGLADTQYF
CDR3nt: TGCAGCGGACCAGGGACAGGGCTTGCAGATACGCAGTATTTT

abundance: -
d_gene: -
v_gene: TRBV6-1
j_gene: TRBJ2-7
CDR3aa: CASSEIQDPEQNEQYF
CDR3nt: TGTGCCAGCAGTGAAATTCAGGACCCTGAGCAAAACGAGCAGTACTTC

abundance: once
d_gene: TRBD1
v_gene: TRBV6-7
j_gene: TRBJ2-4
CDR3aa: CASSTTGVGIQYF
CDR3nt: TGTGCCAGCAGTACGACAGGGGTGGGCATTCAGTACTTC

abundance: few
d_gene: -
v_gene: TRBV6-1
j_gene: TRBJ1-5
CDR3aa: CASTVSNQPQHF
CDR3nt: TGTGCCAGCACGGTGAGCAATCAGCCCCAGCATTTT

abundance: -
d_gene: TRBD2
v_gene: TRBV10-3
j_gene: TRBJ2-3
CDR3aa: CAIRAGGGTTDTQYF
CDR3nt: TGTGCCATCCGAGCGGGGGGAGGAACAACAGATACGCAGTATTTT

abundance: -
d_gene: -
v_gene: TRBV7-2
j_gene: TRBJ2-3
CDR3aa: CASSFGKEDTQYF
CDR3nt: TGTGCCAGCAGCTTCGGTAAGGAAGATACGCAGTATTTT

abundance: -
d_gene: TRBD1
v_gene: TRBV10-3
j_gene: TRBJ2-1
CDR3aa: CAISRQGDNEQFF
CDR3nt: TGTGCCATCAGTCGACAGGGGGACAATGAGCAGTTCTTC

abundance: -
d_gene: -
v_gene: TRBV7-6
j_gene: TRBJ2-6
CDR3aa: CASSLAVGAGANVLTF
CDR3nt: TGTGCCAGCAGCTTAGCGGTTGGGGCCGGGGCCAACGTCCTGACTTTC

abundance: -
d_gene: -
v_gene: TRBV20-1
j_gene: TRBJ2-7
CDR3aa: CSAGGVGEQYF
CDR3nt: TGCAGTGCCGGCGGGGTAGGGGAGCAGTACTTC